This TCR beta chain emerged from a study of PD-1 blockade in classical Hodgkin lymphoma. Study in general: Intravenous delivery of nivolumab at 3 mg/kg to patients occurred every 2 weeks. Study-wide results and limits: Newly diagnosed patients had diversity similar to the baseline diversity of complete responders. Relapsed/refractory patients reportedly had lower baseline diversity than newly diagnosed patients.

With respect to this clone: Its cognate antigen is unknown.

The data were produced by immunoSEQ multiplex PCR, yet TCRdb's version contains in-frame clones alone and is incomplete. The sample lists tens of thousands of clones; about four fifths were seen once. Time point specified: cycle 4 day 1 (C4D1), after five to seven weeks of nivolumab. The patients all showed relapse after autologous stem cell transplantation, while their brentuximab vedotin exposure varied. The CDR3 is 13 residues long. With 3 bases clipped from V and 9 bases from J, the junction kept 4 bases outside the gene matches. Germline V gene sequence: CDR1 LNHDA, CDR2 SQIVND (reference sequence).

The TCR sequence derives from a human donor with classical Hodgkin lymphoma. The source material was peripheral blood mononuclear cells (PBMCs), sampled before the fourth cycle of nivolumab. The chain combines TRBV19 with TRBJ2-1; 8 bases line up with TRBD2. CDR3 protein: CASSMGTRVEQFF. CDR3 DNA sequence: TGTGCCAGTAGTATGGGGACTAGAGTTGAGCAGTTCTTC. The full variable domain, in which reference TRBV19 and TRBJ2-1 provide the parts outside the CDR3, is DGGITQSPKYLFRKEGQNVTLSCEQNLNHDAMYWYRQDPGQGLRLIYYSQIVNDFQKGDIAEGYSVSREKKESFPLTVTSAQKNPTAFYLCASSMGTRVEQFFGPGTRLTVL.